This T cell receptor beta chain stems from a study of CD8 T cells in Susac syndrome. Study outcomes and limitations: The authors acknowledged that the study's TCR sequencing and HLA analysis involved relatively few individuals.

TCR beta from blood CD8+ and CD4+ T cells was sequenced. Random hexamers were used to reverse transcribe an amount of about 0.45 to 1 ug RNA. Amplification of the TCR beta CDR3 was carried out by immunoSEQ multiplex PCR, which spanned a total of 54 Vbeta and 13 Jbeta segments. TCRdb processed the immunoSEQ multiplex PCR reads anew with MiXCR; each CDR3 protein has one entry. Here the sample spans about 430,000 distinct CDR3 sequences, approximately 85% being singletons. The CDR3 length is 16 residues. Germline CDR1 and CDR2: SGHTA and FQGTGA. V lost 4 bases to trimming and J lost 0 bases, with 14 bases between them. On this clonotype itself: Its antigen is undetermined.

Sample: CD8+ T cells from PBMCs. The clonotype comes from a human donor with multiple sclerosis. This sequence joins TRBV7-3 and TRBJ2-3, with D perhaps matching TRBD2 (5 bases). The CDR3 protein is CASSSFGGISTDTQYF. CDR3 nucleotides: TGTGCCAGCAGCTCGTTCGGAGGTATTAGCACAGATACGCAGTATTTT. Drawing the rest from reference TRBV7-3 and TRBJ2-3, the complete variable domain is GAGVSQTPSNKVTEKGKYVELRCDPISGHTALYWYRQSLGQGPEFLIYFQGTGAADDSGLPNDRFFAVRPEGSVSTLKIQRTERGDSAVYLCASSSFGGISTDTQYFGPGTRLTVL.